Below are 13 T cell receptor beta chains sequenced from a single sample in a study of cytomegalovirus exposure and HLA in healthy donors (TCRdb year 2017). The method was the immunoSEQ multiplex PCR assay. For the multiplex PCR, a mixture combining 60 forward primers for TCR Vbeta segments and 13 reverse primers for TCR Jbeta segments was used. The clones in this table, taken by TCRdb from immuneACCESS, are in-frame only. Not every clone is retained; where verified, under half of the shortfall comes from an unresolved V gene, and the cause of the rest is unknown. This sample's table carries 53,000 or so clones. 6.1% of the sample rests with the top ten. Specimen: PBMCs. Receptors originate from a male donor in good health and CMV-seropositive.

About this clone: Here the CDR3 omits its conserved ending phenylalanine or tryptophan, so a read error is the likely source. The chain combines TRBV5-1 with TRBJ1-1, with D unresolved. The CDR3 is 13 amino acids. The germline V gene encodes CDR1 SGHRS and CDR2 YFSETQ. Trimming stripped 6 bases from V and 1 base from J, with 10 bases between. In nucleotides, the CDR3 is TGCGCCAGCACTGAGGGCCAGAACACTGAAGCTTTCCTT. This gives the protein CASTEGQNTEAFL.

The chain links TRBV4-2 to TRBJ1-1; D possibly corresponds to TRBD1 (5 bases). This CDR3 contains 17 residues. Trimming shortened V by 0 bases and J by 1 base, and 15 bases separated the two germline ends. Germline-derived CDR1 and CDR2 are LGHNA and YNFKEQ. CDR3 loop: CASSQEGVGHSNTEAFF. Here the CDR3 DNA reads TGTGCCAGCAGCCAAGAAGGCGTCGGACATTCGAACACTGAAGCTTTCTTT.

This rearrangement joins TRBV6-5 to TRBJ2-2; 7 bases line up with TRBD1. CDR3 size: 16 residues. From germline, CDR1 is MNHEY and CDR2 SVGAGI. Trimming took 4 bases from V and 1 from J; bases not matched to a gene: 6. CDR3 nucleotides: TGTGCCAGCAGTTTACCGGGACAGCGGAACACCGGGGAGCTGTTTTTT. Translation gives CASSLPGQRNTGELFF.

The CDR3 loop reads CASSQDSSYNEQFF. The CDR3 DNA is TGCGCCAGCAGTCAGGACAGCTCCTACAATGAGCAGTTCTTC. This chain joins TRBV23-1 and TRBJ2-1; D may be TRBD1 (6 bases). TRBV23-1 is recorded as an ORF, its role being uncertain. This CDR3 is built from 14 residues. The V gene lost 3 bases and the J gene lost 0 bases, with 6 bases spanning the gap.

V gene TRBV5-4 combines with J gene TRBJ2-3, with TRBD2 matching 7 bases. Germline V lookup: CDR1 SGHNT, CDR2 YYREEE (reference sequence). CDR3 length: 14 residues. V was clipped by 3 bases and J by 1 base; unmatched bases: 2. The CDR3 reads CASSSGGRTDTQYF. The CDR3 nucleotides read TGTGCCAGCAGCTCGGGAGGCCGCACAGATACGCAGTATTTT.

V and J are TRBV6-1 and TRBJ1-6; D ambiguous. The CDR3 length is 13 residues. Germline V gene data show CDR1 as MNHNS and CDR2 as SASEGT. Trimming removed 5 bases from V and 8 bases from J, with 10 bases in between. CDR3 loop: CASSRPGDSPLHF. In DNA form, the CDR3 reads TGTGCCAGCAGTAGGCCAGGCGATTCACCCCTCCACTTT.

The chain joins TRBV6-6 to TRBJ1-2; D not certain. Germline values: CDR1 MNHNY, CDR2 SVGAGI (reference sequence). V dropped 8 bases and J dropped 6 bases, with 22 bases sitting between them. The CDR3 runs 15 residues. The CDR3 region has the DNA TGTGCCAGCCCTAAGGCGGACGGAGGGATAGATGGCTACACCTTC. Protein product: CASPKADGGIDGYTF.

This chain connects TRBV4-3 to TRBJ2-3; 8 bases align to TRBD2. After removal of 1 base from V and 2 bases from J, the junction contained 11 bases not matched to a gene. CDR3 size: 18 residues. Germline V gene lookup returns CDR1 LGHNA and CDR2 YSLEER. CDR3 loop: CASSQAFIAGRDTDTQYF. The CDR3 DNA sequence: TGCGCCAGCAGCCAAGCATTCATAGCGGGGCGTGACACAGATACGCAGTATTTT.

The V and J genes are TRBV5-1 and TRBJ2-3, with TRBD2 matching 11 bases. V lost 6 bases and J lost 6; bases outside the gene matches: 9. Germline CDR1 is SGHRS and CDR2 is YFSETQ. CDR3 length equals 15 residues. CDR3 DNA sequence: TGCGCCAGCACCCTGACTAGCGGGGACCCCGATACGCAGTATTTT. Translated, it gives CASTLTSGDPDTQYF. The variable domain in full, completed from reference TRBV5-1 and TRBJ2-3, reads KAGVTQTPRYLIKTRGQQVTLSCSPISGHRSVSWYQQTPGQGLQFLFEYFSETQRNKGNFPGRFSGRQFSNSRSEMNVSTLELGDSALYLCASTLTSGDPDTQYFGPGTRLTVL.

The chain links TRBV7-3 to TRBJ2-3, with D perhaps matching TRBD1 (5 bases). The J call is doubtful: the DNA matches TRBJ1-5 better. Per germline, CDR1 SGHTA and CDR2 FQGTGA. The CDR3 loop spans 14 amino acids. The CDR3 loop reads CASPRGGFTDTQHF. CDR3 bases: TGTGCCAGCCCCCGGGGGGGTTTCACAGATACGCAGCATTTT.

This sequence joins TRBV7-2 and TRBJ1-4; 9 nucleotides match TRBD1. The CDR3 contains 15 residues. J was trimmed by 13 bases and V by 5 bases; bases with no gene match: 14. The germline V gene has CDR1 SGHTA and CDR2 FQGNSA. The CDR3, as DNA: TGTGCCAGCAGCCAAAACTATCGGGACAGGGCGCTACTGTTTTTT. As protein: CASSQNYRDRALLFF.

This rearrangement joins TRBV7-2 to TRBJ1-2; D might be TRBD1 (5 bases). Trimming took 6 bases from V and 7 from J, leaving 15 bases between them. CDR3 length: 13 amino acids. Germline CDR1 reads SGHTA; CDR2 reads FQGNSA. The CDR3, as DNA: TGTGCCAGCAGGGGGCCCCAGGATCGTGGCTACACCTTC. Its translation: CASRGPQDRGYTF. The whole variable domain, filled in from reference TRBV7-2 and TRBJ1-2, reads GAGVSQSPSNKVTEKGKDVELRCDPISGHTALYWYRQSLGQGLEFLIYFQGNSAPDKSGLPSDRFSAERTGGSVSTLTIQRTQQEDSAVYLCASRGPQDRGYTFGSGTRLTVV.

The genes are TRBV19 and TRBJ2-3; tentatively, D is TRBD1 (5 bases). This CDR3 region has 16 residues. Germline-derived CDR1 and CDR2 are LNHDA and SQIVND (reference sequence). V was cut by 5 bases and J by 2 bases, with 17 bases left in between. The CDR3 spells CASSGYPGLPTDTQYF. The CDR3 coding sequence is TGTGCCAGTAGTGGCTACCCAGGGTTACCCACAGATACGCAGTATTTT. Variable domain in full (rest from reference TRBV19 and TRBJ2-3): DGGITQSPKYLFRKEGQNVTLSCEQNLNHDAMYWYRQDPGQGLRLIYYSQIVNDFQKGDIAEGYSVSREKKESFPLTVTSAQKNPTAFYLCASSGYPGLPTDTQYFGPGTRLTVL.